This T cell receptor beta chain appears in the sequencing data of a study of CD8 T cells in Susac syndrome. The RNA, 0.5 to 1 ug, was put through reverse transcription using random hexamers. Amplification of TCR beta CDR3 used immunoSEQ multiplex PCR across 54 Vbeta and 13 Jbeta. MiXCR, applied by TCRdb to the immunoSEQ multiplex PCR reads, yields one record per CDR3 protein. Found here are about 190,000 distinct CDR3 sequences, over 85% of them singletons; the top ten hold around 0.1%. Per germline, CDR1 DFQATT and CDR2 SNEGSKA (reference sequence). The CDR3 extends over 14 amino acids. The V end lost 5 bases, the J end lost 2 bases, and 13 bases lay between the germline ends. Sequencing of TCR beta was carried out in blood CD8+ and CD4+ T cells. TEMRA cells were FACS-enriched and CD8+ and CD4+ T cells negatively isolated.

This clonotype was obtained from a human donor in good health. The specimen sequenced was CD4+ T cells from PBMCs. The rearrangement links TRBV20-1 to TRBJ1-5, with D perhaps matching TRBD1 (5 bases). The CDR3 nucleotides read TGCAGTGCTGTCGACGGGGCGGGCAATCAGCCCCAGCATTTT. Translation: CSAVDGAGNQPQHF.